The sequence of this T cell receptor (beta chain) was determined in a study of breast tumors, draining lymph nodes, adjacent tissues. V gave up 1 base and J gave up 2 bases, with 18 bases separating them. Germline CDR1 and CDR2: DFQATT and SNEGSKA (reference sequence). This CDR3 has 16 amino acids. TCRdb redid the calling of the multiplex PCR reads with MiXCR, one entry per CDR3 protein. The sample records some 66,000 distinct CDR3 sequences, roughly 50% being singletons. The clonotype comes from a female donor with breast cancer. Some clones in this sample may be carry-over from other donors' samples. Material for sequencing was breast tumor tissue. V and J are TRBV20-1 and TRBJ2-7, with D perhaps assigned TRBD1 or TRBD2 (6 bases each). The CDR3 here is CSARGDTGEGAYEQYF. The CDR3, as DNA: TGCAGTGCTAGAGGTGACACGGGAGAGGGGGCCTACGAGCAGTACTTC.